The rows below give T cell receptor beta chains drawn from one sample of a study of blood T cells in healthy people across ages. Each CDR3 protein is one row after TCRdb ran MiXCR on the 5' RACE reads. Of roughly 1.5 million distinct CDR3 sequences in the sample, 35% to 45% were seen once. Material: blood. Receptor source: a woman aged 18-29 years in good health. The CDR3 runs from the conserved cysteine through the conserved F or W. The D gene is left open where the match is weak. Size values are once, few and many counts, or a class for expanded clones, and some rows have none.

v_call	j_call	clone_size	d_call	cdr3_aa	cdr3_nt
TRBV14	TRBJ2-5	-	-	CASSQGRKLAYF	TGTGCCAGCAGCCAAGGTAGGAAGTTGGCGTACTTC
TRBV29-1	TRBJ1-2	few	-	CSVDLGYTF	TGCAGCGTTGACCTTGGCTACACCTTC
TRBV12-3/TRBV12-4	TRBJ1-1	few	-	CASSPYLQGEAFF	TGTGCCAGCAGTCCTTATTTGCAGGGGGAAGCTTTCTTT
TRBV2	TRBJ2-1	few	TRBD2	CASSSDYGGGGDSYNEQFF	TGTGCCAGCAGCTCAGACTATGGCGGGGGGGGCGACTCCTACAATGAGCAGTTCTTC
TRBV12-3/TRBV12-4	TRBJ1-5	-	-	CASSPRGRGGNQPQHF	TGTGCCAGCAGTCCCCGAGGTAGGGGAGGGAATCAGCCCCAGCATTTT
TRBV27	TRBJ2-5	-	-	CASSAIRGRGETQYF	TGTGCCAGCAGTGCAATCAGGGGCAGGGGAGAGACCCAGTACTTC
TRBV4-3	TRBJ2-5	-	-	CASSWDSKNYNEQYF	TGCGCCAGCAGCTGGGACTCTAAAAACTACAATGAGCAGTACTTC
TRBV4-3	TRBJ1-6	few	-	CASSQSTSYNSPLHF	TGCGCCAGCAGCCAGTCGACAAGCTATAATTCACCCCTCCACTTT
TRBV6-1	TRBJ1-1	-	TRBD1	CASRGTAEAFF	TGTGCCAGCAGGGGGACAGCTGAAGCTTTCTTT
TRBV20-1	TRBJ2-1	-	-	CSASSSSYNERFF	TGCAGTGCTAGCTCCAGCTCCTACAATGAGCGGTTCTTC
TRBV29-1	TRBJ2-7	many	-	CSVLTDLYEQYF	TGCAGCGTTCTGACAGACCTCTACGAGCAGTACTTC
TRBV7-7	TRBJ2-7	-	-	CASSLGIGYEQYF	TGTGCTAGCAGCTTAGGAATAGGCTACGAGCAGTACTTC
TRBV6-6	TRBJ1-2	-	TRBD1	CASSTGAGGYTF	TGTGCCAGCAGTACAGGGGCCGGGGGCTACACCTTC
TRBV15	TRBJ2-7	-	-	CATSSGERVLVEQYF	TGTGCCACCAGCAGCGGGGAAAGGGTTTTAGTCGAGCAGTACTTC
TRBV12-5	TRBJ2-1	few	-	CASGLVEMGQTNEQFF	TGTGCTAGTGGTTTGGTCGAAATGGGGCAGACTAATGAGCAGTTCTTC
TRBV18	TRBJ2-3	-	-	CASSPPVVDTQYF	TGTGCCAGCTCACCACCAGTGGTGGATACGCAGTATTTT
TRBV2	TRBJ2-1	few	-	CASRVSEQFF	TGTGCCAGCAGGGTCTCTGAGCAGTTCTTC
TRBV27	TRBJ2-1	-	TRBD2	CASSSQSGLAGGNEQFF	TGTGCCAGCAGCTCTCAGTCGGGACTAGCGGGAGGTAATGAGCAGTTCTTC
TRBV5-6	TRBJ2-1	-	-	CASSFGTRPINEQFF	TGTGCCAGCAGCTTCGGAACGCGCCCGATCAATGAGCAGTTCTTC
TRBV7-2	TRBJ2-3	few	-	CASSYGWNTDTQYF	TGTGCCAGCAGTTATGGTTGGAACACAGATACGCAGTATTTT
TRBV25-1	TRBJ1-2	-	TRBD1	CASSEQTGGYGYTF	TGTGCCAGCAGTGAACAGACAGGGGGCTATGGCTACACCTTC
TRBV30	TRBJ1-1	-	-	CAWRVATYTEAFF	TGTGCCTGGAGGGTAGCAACTTACACTGAAGCTTTCTTT
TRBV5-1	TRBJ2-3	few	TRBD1	CASKPRQGPDTQYF	TGCGCCAGCAAACCCCGACAGGGGCCAGATACGCAGTATTTT
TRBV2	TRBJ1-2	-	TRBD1	CASSDLQGHGYTF	TGTGCCAGCAGTGACCTACAGGGGCATGGCTACACCTTC
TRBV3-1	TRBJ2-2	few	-	CASSLTSGELFF	TGTGCCAGCAGCCTGACCAGTGGGGAGCTGTTTTTT
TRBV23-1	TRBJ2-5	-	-	CASSQQFPSNQENQYF	TGCGCCAGCAGTCAACAATTCCCCAGCAACCAAGAGAACCAGTACTTC
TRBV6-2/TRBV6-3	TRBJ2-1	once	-	CASSWDSGVGEQFF	TGTGCCAGCAGTTGGGACTCGGGAGTAGGGGAGCAGTTCTTC
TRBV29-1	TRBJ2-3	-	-	CSVGDTQNTQYF	TGCAGCGTTGGAGATACACAGAATACGCAGTATTTT
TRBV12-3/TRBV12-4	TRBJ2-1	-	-	CASSFASDNEQFF	TGTGCCAGCAGTTTTGCCAGCGACAATGAGCAGTTCTTC
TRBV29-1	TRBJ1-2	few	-	CSVEIGEENYGYTF	TGCAGCGTTGAGATTGGCGAGGAGAACTATGGCTACACCTTC
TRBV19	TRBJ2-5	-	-	CASWGGLNEQYF	TGTGCCAGCTGGGGCGGATTGAATGAGCAGTACTTC
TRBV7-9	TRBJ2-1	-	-	CASSLVYSYEQFF	TGTGCCAGCAGCTTAGTTTACTCCTACGAGCAGTTCTTC
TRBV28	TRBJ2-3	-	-	CASSLWGHYTDTQYF	TGTGCCAGCAGTTTATGGGGGCATTACACAGATACGCAGTATTTT
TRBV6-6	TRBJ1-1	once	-	CASSFIQAVNTEAFF	TGTGCCAGCAGTTTTATACAGGCGGTGAACACTGAAGCTTTCTTT
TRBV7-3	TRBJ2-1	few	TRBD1	CASSTSQGYNEQFF	TGTGCCAGCAGCACCTCACAGGGGTACAATGAGCAGTTCTTC
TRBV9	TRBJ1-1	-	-	CASSSTGLGTEAFF	TGTGCCAGCAGCTCTACAGGGTTGGGCACTGAAGCTTTCTTT
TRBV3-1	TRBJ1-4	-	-	CASSQAGGSNEKLFF	TGTGCCAGCAGCCAAGCTGGCGGCAGTAATGAAAAACTGTTTTTT
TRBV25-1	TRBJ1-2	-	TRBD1	CASSETGGLGYTF	TGTGCCAGCAGCGAAACAGGGGGCCTTGGCTACACCTTC
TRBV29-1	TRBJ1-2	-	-	CSAQPTGHYGYTF	TGCAGCGCACAGCCTACAGGCCACTATGGCTACACCTTC
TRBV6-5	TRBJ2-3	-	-	CASRDQGAHTDTQYF	TGTGCCAGCAGGGATCAGGGTGCACACACAGATACGCAGTATTTT
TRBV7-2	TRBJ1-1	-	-	CASSSERGLNTEAFF	TGTGCCAGCAGTTCAGAGCGGGGGTTGAACACTGAAGCTTTCTTT
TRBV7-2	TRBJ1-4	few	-	CASSRDSRDFNEKLFF	TGTGCCAGCAGCCGGGATTCGAGGGACTTTAATGAAAAACTGTTTTTT
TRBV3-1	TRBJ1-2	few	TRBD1	CASSQGSQGAYYGYTF	TGTGCCAGCAGCCAGGGCTCCCAGGGGGCCTACTATGGCTACACCTTC
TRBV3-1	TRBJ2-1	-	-	CASSQFSFYNEQFF	TGTGCCAGCAGCCAATTTAGCTTTTACAATGAGCAGTTCTTC
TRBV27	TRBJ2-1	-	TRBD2	CASSLWLGLASNEQFF	TGTGCCAGCAGTTTATGGCTCGGACTAGCCTCGAATGAGCAGTTCTTC
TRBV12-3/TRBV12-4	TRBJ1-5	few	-	CASSLEGVQPQHF	TGTGCCAGCAGTTTAGAAGGGGTACAGCCCCAGCATTTT
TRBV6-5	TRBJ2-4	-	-	CASSSQRVKGAKNIQYF	TGTGCCAGCAGTTCCCAGCGCGTAAAGGGTGCCAAAAACATTCAGTACTTC
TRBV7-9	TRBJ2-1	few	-	CASSLDRRSPEQFF	TGTGCCAGCAGCTTAGATAGACGGTCACCTGAGCAGTTCTTC
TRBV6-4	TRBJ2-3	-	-	CASSDSRDPDTQYF	TGTGCCAGCAGTGACAGCAGGGACCCAGATACGCAGTATTTT
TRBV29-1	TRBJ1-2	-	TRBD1	CSVEDWTGYHGYTF	TGCAGCGTTGAAGATTGGACAGGGTATCATGGCTACACCTTC
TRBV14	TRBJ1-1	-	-	CASRVGLNTEAFF	TGTGCCAGCAGGGTGGGGTTGAACACTGAAGCTTTCTTT
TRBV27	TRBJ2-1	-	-	CASSLRGGTPSYNEQFF	TGTGCCAGCAGTTTAAGGGGCGGGACTCCCTCCTACAATGAGCAGTTCTTC
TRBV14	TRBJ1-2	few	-	CASSQEHPGLNYGYTF	TGTGCCAGCAGCCAAGAGCATCCGGGGTTAAACTATGGCTACACCTTC
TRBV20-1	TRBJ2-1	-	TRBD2	CSADSSGSRNEQFF	TGCAGTGCCGACTCTAGCGGGAGCAGGAATGAGCAGTTCTTC
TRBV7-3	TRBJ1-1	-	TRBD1	CASSLQGGTGNTEAFF	TGTGCCAGCAGCCTACAGGGGGGGACAGGTAACACTGAAGCTTTCTTT
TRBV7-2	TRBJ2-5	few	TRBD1	CASSLVRRVRTGGAETQYF	TGTGCCAGCAGCTTAGTGCGGAGGGTTCGGACAGGGGGCGCGGAGACCCAGTACTTC
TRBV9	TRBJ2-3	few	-	CASNPTGSTDTQYF	TGTGCCAGCAACCCGACAGGTAGCACAGATACGCAGTATTTT